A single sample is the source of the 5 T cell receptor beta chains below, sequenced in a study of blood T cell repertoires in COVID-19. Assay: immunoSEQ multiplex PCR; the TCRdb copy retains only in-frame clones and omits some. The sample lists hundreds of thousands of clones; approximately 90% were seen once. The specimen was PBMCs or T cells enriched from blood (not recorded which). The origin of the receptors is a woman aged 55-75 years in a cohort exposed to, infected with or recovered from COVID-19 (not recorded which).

The DNA for the CDR3 is TGTGCCAGCAGCCGGCAGGGGAGTACGATCAATGAGCAGTTCTTC. The encoded protein is CASSRQGSTINEQFF. The chain carries TRBV7-9 and TRBJ2-1, with D perhaps matching TRBD1 (6 bases). Trimming stripped 5 bases from V and 6 bases from J, with 17 bases between. The CDR3 totals 15 residues. Germline V gene sequence: CDR1 SEHNR, CDR2 FQNEAQ (reference sequence).

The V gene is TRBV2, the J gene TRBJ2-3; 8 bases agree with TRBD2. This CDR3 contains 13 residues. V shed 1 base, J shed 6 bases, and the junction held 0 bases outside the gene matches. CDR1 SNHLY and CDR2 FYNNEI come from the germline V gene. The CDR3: CASSEGLADTQYF. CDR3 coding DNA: TGTGCCAGCAGTGAAGGACTAGCGGATACGCAGTATTTT.

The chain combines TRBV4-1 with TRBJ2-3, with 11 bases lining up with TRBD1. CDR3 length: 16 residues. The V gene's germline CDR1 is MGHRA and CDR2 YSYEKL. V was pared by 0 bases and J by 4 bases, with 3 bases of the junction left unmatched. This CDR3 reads CASSQEDRGQADTQYF. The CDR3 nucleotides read TGCGCCAGCAGCCAAGAGGACAGGGGGCAAGCAGATACGCAGTATTTT.

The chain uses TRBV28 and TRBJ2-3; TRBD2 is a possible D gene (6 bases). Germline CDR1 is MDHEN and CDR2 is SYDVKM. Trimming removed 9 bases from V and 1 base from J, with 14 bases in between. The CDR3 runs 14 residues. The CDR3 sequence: CASAGSGGTDTQYF. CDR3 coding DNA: TGTGCCAGTGCCGGGAGTGGGGGCACAGATACGCAGTATTTT.

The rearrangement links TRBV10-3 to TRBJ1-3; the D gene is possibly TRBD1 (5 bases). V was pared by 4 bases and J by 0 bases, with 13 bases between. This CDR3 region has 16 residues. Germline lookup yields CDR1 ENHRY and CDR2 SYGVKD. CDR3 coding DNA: TGTGCCATCAGTGCGAGCGGGGCCCTCTCTGGAAACACCATATATTTT. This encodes CAISASGALSGNTIYF.